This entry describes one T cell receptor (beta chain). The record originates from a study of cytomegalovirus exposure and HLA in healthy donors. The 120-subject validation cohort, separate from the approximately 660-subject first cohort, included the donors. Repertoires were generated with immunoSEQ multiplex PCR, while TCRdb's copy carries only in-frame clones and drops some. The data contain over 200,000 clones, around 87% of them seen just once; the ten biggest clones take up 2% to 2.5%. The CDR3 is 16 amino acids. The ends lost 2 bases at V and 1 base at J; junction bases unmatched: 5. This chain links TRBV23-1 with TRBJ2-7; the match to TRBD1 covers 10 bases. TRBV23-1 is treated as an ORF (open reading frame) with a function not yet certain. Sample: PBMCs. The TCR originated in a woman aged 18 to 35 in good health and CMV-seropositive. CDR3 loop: CASSQDRTGGSYEQYF. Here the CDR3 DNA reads TGCGCCAGCAGTCAAGACCGGACAGGGGGGTCCTACGAGCAGTACTTC.